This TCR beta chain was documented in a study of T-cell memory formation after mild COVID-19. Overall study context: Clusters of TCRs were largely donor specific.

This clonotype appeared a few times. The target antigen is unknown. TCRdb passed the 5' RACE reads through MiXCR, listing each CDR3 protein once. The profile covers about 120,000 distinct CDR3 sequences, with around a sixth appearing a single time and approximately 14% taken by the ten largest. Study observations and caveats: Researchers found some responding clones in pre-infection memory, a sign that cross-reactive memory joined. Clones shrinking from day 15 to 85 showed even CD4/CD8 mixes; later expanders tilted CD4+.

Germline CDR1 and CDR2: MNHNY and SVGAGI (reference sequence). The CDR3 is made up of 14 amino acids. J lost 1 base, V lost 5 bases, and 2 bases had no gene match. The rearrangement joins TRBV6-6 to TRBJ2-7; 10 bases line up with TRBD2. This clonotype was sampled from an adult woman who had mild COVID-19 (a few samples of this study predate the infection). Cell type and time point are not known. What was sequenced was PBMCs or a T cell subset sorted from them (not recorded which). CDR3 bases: TGTGCCAGCAGTCTAGCGGGAGTATCCTACGAGCAGTACTTC. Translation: CASSLAGVSYEQYF.